The 28 T cell receptor beta chains given below trace back to one sample, sequenced in a study of blood T cell repertoires in COVID-19. Profiling relied on immunoSEQ multiplex PCR, and the TCRdb table lists in-frame clones only, not all of them. The sample holds 180,000 or so clones, about 86% seen once. Material: peripheral blood. The receptor source for this set is a man aged 60 to 75 with acute or convalescent COVID-19.

This chain connects TRBV29-1 to TRBJ1-1, with D unresolved. This CDR3 is built from 12 residues. V was clipped by 8 bases and J by 7 bases, with 17 bases between them. Per the germline V gene, CDR1 is SQVTM and CDR2 is ANQGSEA. The CDR3 loop is CSILKDSNEAFF. In DNA, the CDR3 is TGCAGCATCTTAAAGGACTCAAATGAAGCTTTCTTT.

The rearrangement uses TRBV23-1 and TRBJ1-6; possible D gene TRBD1, 5 bases. TRBV23-1 is classed as an ORF, of uncertain function. CDR3 length equals 17 residues. V lost 2 bases to trimming and J lost 0 bases, with 11 bases between them. The CDR3 sequence: CASSQPRQTSYNSPLHF. CDR3 coding DNA: TGCGCCAGCAGTCAACCCCGACAGACCTCCTATAATTCACCCCTCCACTTT.

With respect to this clone: The same CDR3 is also encoded by other DNA sequences in this sample. The chain carries TRBV6-5 and TRBJ2-1, with D hard to call. The CDR3 has 12 residues. Germline V gives CDR1 MNHEY, CDR2 SVGAGI. Trimming took 0 bases from V and 10 from J, leaving 7 bases between them. CDR3 region: CASSYSTGEQFF. Written as DNA, the CDR3 is TGTGCCAGCAGTTACTCGACCGGGGAGCAGTTCTTC.

The V and J genes are TRBV7-9 and TRBJ2-2; 15 nucleotides align to TRBD2. Germline V gives CDR1 SEHNR, CDR2 FQNEAQ (reference sequence). With V trimmed by 5 bases and J by 2 bases, 6 bases remained unmatched. The CDR3 has 18 amino acids. As DNA, the CDR3 is TGTGCCAGCAGCGGCTCGGGACTAGCGGGAGGAAACACCGGGGAGCTGTTTTTT. Its protein product is CASSGSGLAGGNTGELFF.

The chain joins TRBV4-1 to TRBJ1-2; 7 nucleotides match TRBD1. Germline V gives CDR1 MGHRA, CDR2 YSYEKL. Trimming at V came to 4 bases and at J to 4 bases, leaving 18 bases not matched to a gene. The CDR3 runs 18 residues. The CDR3 coding sequence is TGCGCCAGCAGCCGATCACCTAGGGGTGCCAGGGGGATCTATGGCTACACCTTC. Its protein product is CASSRSPRGARGIYGYTF.

The CDR3 nucleotides read TGTGCCAGCAGCCACAGGGGGCGAGGGTCCTACGAGCAGTACTTC. It is translated as CASSHRGRGSYEQYF. This chain joins TRBV5-8 and TRBJ2-7; 9 nucleotides line up with TRBD1. The V segment lost 4 bases and the J segment 1 base; nucleotides outside the gene matches: 6. Germline V gene lookup returns CDR1 SGHTS and CDR2 YDEGEE. The CDR3 contains 15 residues.

This chain connects TRBV5-1 to TRBJ1-4, with unresolved D. V shed 0 bases and J shed 3 bases, with 6 bases lying between them. Germline values: CDR1 SGHRS, CDR2 YFSETQ. The CDR3 consists of 14 residues. In DNA, the CDR3 is TGCGCCAGCAGCTTGGCCCCTCCTAATGAAAAACTGTTTTTT. Amino acids: CASSLAPPNEKLFF.

The gene calls are TRBV15 and TRBJ1-5; 8 positions match TRBD1. The CDR3 has 14 amino acids. Per germline, CDR1 LNHNV and CDR2 YYDKDF (reference sequence). The V gene end was trimmed by 4 bases and the J gene end by 6 bases; junction bases not matched to a gene: 5. The CDR3 nucleotides read TGTGCCACCAGCAAGGACAGGGAGAGTCAGCCCCAGCATTTT. Its protein is CATSKDRESQPQHF.

The V call is TRBV24-1, the J call TRBJ2-5; a possible D gene is TRBD1 (6 bases). Trimming pared 0 bases from V and 2 bases from J, leaving 9 bases between. The length of the CDR3 is 15 residues. The germline CDR1 and CDR2 sequences are KGHDR and SFDVKD. DNA of the CDR3: TGTGCCACCAGTGATTTGCTAGGGGGACAAGAGACCCAGTACTTC. Translating it yields CATSDLLGGQETQYF.

The V gene is TRBV30, the J gene TRBJ2-7; D might be TRBD2 (5 bases). Looked up from germline, CDR1 is GTSNPN and CDR2 is SVGIG (reference sequence). The CDR3 is 16 amino acids. The V end lost 1 base, the J end lost 2 bases, and 18 bases lay between the germline ends. CDR3 nucleotide sequence: TGTGCCTGGAGTGCCTGGGGAGAGATCCGAACCTACGAGCAGTACTTC. Translated: CAWSAWGEIRTYEQYF.

This chain connects TRBV13 to TRBJ2-7; D is possibly TRBD1 (5 bases). CDR3 size: 15 residues. Trimming stripped 2 bases from V and 2 bases from J, with 13 bases between. Germline assignment: CDR1 PRHDT and CDR2 FYEKMQ (reference sequence). CDR3 amino acids: CASSLSLDRTYEQYF. In nucleotides, the CDR3 is TGTGCCAGCAGCTTATCGCTTGACAGAACCTACGAGCAGTACTTC.

This sequence joins TRBV28 and TRBJ2-2, with D possibly TRBD1 on 5 matching bases. Germline lookup yields CDR1 MDHEN and CDR2 SYDVKM. This CDR3 spans 16 amino acids. The V gene lost 1 base and the J gene lost 5 bases, with 14 bases spanning the gap. Here the CDR3 reads CASSLLGATITGELFF. Here the CDR3 DNA reads TGTGCCAGCAGTTTATTAGGGGCGACAATAACCGGGGAGCTGTTTTTT.

The V and J genes are TRBV18 and TRBJ1-2; possible D gene TRBD1, 5 bases. The CDR3 runs to 14 residues. V was pared by 3 bases and J by 3 bases, with 11 bases between. Germline CDR1 is KGHSH and CDR2 is LQKENI. The CDR3 coding sequence is TGTGCCAGCTCACCCTCCACAGGCCACTATGGCTACACCTTC. This translates into CASSPSTGHYGYTF.

V and J are TRBV6-2 or TRBV6-3 and TRBJ1-3; D possibly corresponds to TRBD1 (5 bases). The CDR3 consists of 15 residues. Trimming removed 3 bases from V and 2 bases from J, with 11 bases in between. The germline CDR1 and CDR2 sequences are MNHEY and SVGEGT. In nucleotides, the CDR3 is TGTGCCAGCAGTTATGTGGGGCGAACTGGAAACACCATATATTTT. It specifies CASSYVGRTGNTIYF.

V gene TRBV7-9 combines with J gene TRBJ2-5; D may be TRBD1 (6 bases). Between the trimmed V and J ends, which lost 2 bases and 5 bases, there was a span of 18 bases. Germline V gives CDR1 SEHNR, CDR2 FQNEAQ (reference sequence). This CDR3 region has 16 residues. CDR3 nucleotides: TGTGCCAGCAGCTTAATGACCGGGACATGGGGGGAGACCCAGTACTTC. Encoded protein: CASSLMTGTWGETQYF.

The J gene is TRBJ1-5, the V gene TRBV27; D might be TRBD1 (5 bases). Germline CDR1 is MNHEY and CDR2 is SMNVEV (reference sequence). The length of the CDR3 is 12 residues. Trimming left V 5 bases short and J 9 bases short, with 11 bases between. This CDR3 reads CASSPQGRPQHF. The CDR3 DNA reads as TGTGCCAGCAGTCCCCAGGGAAGGCCCCAGCATTTT.

This clone was observed once. The J gene is TRBJ1-5, the V gene TRBV19, with 9 nucleotides matching TRBD1. This CDR3 is built from 17 residues. The V gene's germline CDR1 is LNHDA and CDR2 SQIVND (reference sequence). V lost 5 bases, J lost 6 bases, and 14 bases stayed unmatched. The CDR3 protein is CASSPSLRDRAGQPQHF. Written as DNA, the CDR3 is TGTGCCAGTAGTCCGAGCCTCCGGGACAGGGCGGGTCAGCCCCAGCATTTT.

This rearrangement joins TRBV6-6 to TRBJ2-5; 13 nucleotides match TRBD2. The CDR3 totals 15 residues. Germline CDR1 reads MNHNY; CDR2 reads SVGAGI (reference sequence). V gave up 6 bases and J gave up 5 bases; unmatched junction bases: 6. This chain's CDR3 is CASRTSGRARETQYF. The CDR3 DNA sequence: TGTGCCAGCAGAACTAGCGGGAGGGCCCGGGAGACCCAGTACTTC.

This clone was seen just once. The chain joins TRBV29-1 to TRBJ2-5, with 11 bases that match TRBD1. The V segment lost 6 bases and the J segment 5 bases; nucleotides outside the gene matches: 5. The CDR3 is 13 residues long. From germline, CDR1 is SQVTM and CDR2 ANQGSEA. CDR3 sequence (DNA): TGCAGCGTATGGGACAGGGGGTGGGAGACCCAGTACTTC. This codes for CSVWDRGWETQYF.

This CDR3 reads CAWSWGVNSPLHF. The CDR3, as DNA: TGTGCCTGGAGTTGGGGGGTGAATTCACCCCTCCACTTT. The gene calls are TRBV30 and TRBJ1-6; D is possibly TRBD1 (5 bases). In germline, CDR1 is GTSNPN, CDR2 SVGIG (reference sequence). The CDR3 has 13 residues. With 2 bases removed from V and 7 bases from J, the gap between germline ends came to 9 bases.

The rearrangement links TRBV3-1 (or the pseudogene TRBV3-2) to TRBJ2-7; no clear D gene. V lost 2 bases and J 2 bases, leaving 7 bases between the germline ends. The CDR3 is 13 residues long. Per the germline V gene, CDR1 is LGHDT and CDR2 is YNNKEL (reference sequence). The CDR3 DNA is TGTGCCAGCAGCCAAAGGAGCACCTACGAGCAGTACTTC. It yields the protein CASSQRSTYEQYF.

This chain links TRBV5-1 with TRBJ2-3, with D uncertain. V gave up 0 bases and J gave up 0 bases, with 8 bases separating them. From germline, CDR1 is SGHRS and CDR2 YFSETQ. The CDR3 extends over 15 amino acids. The CDR3 bases are TGCGCCAGCAGCTTGGACGCTACTAGCACAGATACGCAGTATTTT. Encoded protein: CASSLDATSTDTQYF.

This clone showed up just once. The chain has TRBV7-9 and TRBJ1-3; possible D gene TRBD1, 5 bases. Trimming pared 5 bases from V and 1 base from J, leaving 9 bases between. Germline V gene data show CDR1 as SEHNR and CDR2 as FQNEAQ (reference sequence). This CDR3 is built from 14 residues. The DNA of the CDR3 is TGTGCCAGCAGCCCAGACAGATCTGGAAACACCATATATTTT. This sequence encodes CASSPDRSGNTIYF.

The chain is built from TRBV24-1 and TRBJ1-1; D unclear. Trimming cost V 4 bases and J 10 bases, with 12 bases left between them. Germline values: CDR1 KGHDR, CDR2 SFDVKD. This CDR3 is built from 12 residues. CDR3 coding DNA: TGTGCCACCAGTGACCAGGCCCAAGTAGCTTTCTTT. It codes for CATSDQAQVAFF.

This clone was seen a handful of times. The same CDR3 can be traced to other DNA sequences in this sample. The chain joins TRBV20-1 to TRBJ1-1; unclear D gene. Germline V gene sequence: CDR1 DFQATT, CDR2 SNEGSKA (reference sequence). Trimming removed 3 bases at V and 1 base at J, with 6 bases between. This CDR3 contains 12 residues. DNA of the CDR3: TGCAGTGCTAGTCCATCGAACACTGAAGCTTTCTTT. This codes for CSASPSNTEAFF.

The rearrangement uses TRBV5-1 and TRBJ2-1; 14 nucleotides match TRBD2. The V segment lost 4 bases and the J segment 6 bases; nucleotides outside the gene matches: 3. The CDR3 length is 15 residues. Germline V lookup: CDR1 SGHRS, CDR2 YFSETQ. The CDR3 reads CASSPGTSGGNEQFF. Here the CDR3 DNA reads TGCGCCAGCAGCCCGGGGACTAGCGGGGGCAATGAGCAGTTCTTC. Full variable domain (missing parts from reference TRBV5-1 and TRBJ2-1): KAGVTQTPRYLIKTRGQQVTLSCSPISGHRSVSWYQQTPGQGLQFLFEYFSETQRNKGNFPGRFSGRQFSNSRSEMNVSTLELGDSALYLCASSPGTSGGNEQFFGPGTRLTVL.

The CDR3 loop reads CSVAQAGGGQGTQYF. Written as DNA, the CDR3 is TGCAGCGTTGCTCAGGCGGGGGGGGGTCAAGGTACGCAGTATTTT. V and J are TRBV29-1 and TRBJ2-3; 9 bases are a match to TRBD2. The germline gives CDR1 SQVTM, CDR2 ANQGSEA. With 4 bases clipped from V and 8 bases from J, the junction kept 13 bases outside the gene matches. The CDR3 has 15 residues.

This sequence joins TRBV19 and TRBJ1-5, with 12 bases lining up with TRBD1. The CDR3 is made up of 15 amino acids. Looked up from germline, CDR1 is LNHDA and CDR2 is SQIVND (reference sequence). With V trimmed by 10 bases and J by 1 base, 5 bases remained unmatched. CDR3 in amino acids: CATRDRGRSNQPQHF. In DNA form, the CDR3 reads TGTGCCACCCGGGACAGGGGGCGAAGCAATCAGCCCCAGCATTTT.